This is a list of T cell receptor beta chains from one sample in a study of identical twins. TCRdb itself ran the 5' RACE reads through MiXCR, one entry per CDR3 protein. The sample yields around 570,000 distinct CDR3 sequences, 9.6% seen once. These sequences were also reported in another study, on yellow fever vaccine responses in identical twins.

Source material: PBMCs. The source of these receptors is a young woman in good health. Each CDR3 is given with its conserved first and last residue. A D gene is named only where the DNA matches it firmly. Expanded clones are given a class, and other clones once, few, many or no size at all.

V gene	clone size	J gene	D gene	CDR3 DNA	CDR3 protein
TRBV29-1	many	TRBJ2-1	.	TGCAGCGTGAACAGGGCAGCGGGTGAGCAGTTCTTC	CSVNRAAGEQFF
TRBV7-9	few	TRBJ2-1	.	TGTGCCAGCAGCGTGTCTAGCGACCATGAGCAGTTCTTC	CASSVSSDHEQFF
TRBV5-1	many	TRBJ2-3	TRBD2	TGCGCCAGCAGCTTGGACGGGAGGGAAGGCACAGATACGCAGTATTTT	CASSLDGREGTDTQYF
TRBV6-1	.	TRBJ2-7	.	TGTGCCAGCAGCCGAGGGGAATCCGGGGAGCAGTACTTC	CASSRGESGEQYF
TRBV6-1	.	TRBJ2-1	TRBD1	TGTGCCAGCAGCGTAGGGGACAGGGAAAACTCCTACAATGAGCAGTTCTTC	CASSVGDRENSYNEQFF
TRBV11-1	few	TRBJ2-2	TRBD1	TGTGCCAGCAGCTTAAGGGGGCTTTACACCGGGGAGCTGTTTTTT	CASSLRGLYTGELFF
TRBV7-9	few	TRBJ2-3	TRBD2	TGTGCCAGCAGCGAAGGGAACAGCGGGAGGGCCACAGATACGCAGTATTTT	CASSEGNSGRATDTQYF
TRBV15	.	TRBJ2-1	TRBD1	TGTGCCACCAGCAGAGTGGTAACAGGGGGGAACAATGAGCAGTTCTTC	CATSRVVTGGNNEQFF
TRBV29-1	.	TRBJ2-7	.	TGCAGCGTCTCGAATCCGAGGGGAAACGAGCAGTACTTC	CSVSNPRGNEQYF
TRBV19	.	TRBJ1-1	TRBD1	TGTGCCAGTAGATTCGACAGGGGGAACACTGAAGCTTTCTTT	CASRFDRGNTEAFF
TRBV10-3	many	TRBJ2-1	TRBD1	TGTGCCACTGGACAGGTGTACAATGAGCAGTTCTTC	CATGQVYNEQFF
TRBV20-1	.	TRBJ2-7	.	TGCAGTGCAACCGGGACTCTCTCCTACGAGCAGTACTTC	CSATGTLSYEQYF
TRBV19	few	TRBJ2-1	TRBD1	TGTGCCAGTAGTACCGGGACAGGGAGGGATGAGCAGTTCTTC	CASSTGTGRDEQFF
TRBV9	many	TRBJ2-5	.	TGTGCCAGCAGCGGAGAAGAGACCCAGTACTTC	CASSGEETQYF
TRBV2	few	TRBJ2-7	.	TGTGCCAGCAGCAATCACGGAGGGGACGAGCAGTACTTC	CASSNHGGDEQYF
TRBV7-9	.	TRBJ2-5	.	TGTGCCAGCAGCTCAATCGGGCAGAAGTACCAAGAGACCCAGTACTTC	CASSSIGQKYQETQYF
TRBV6-1	few	TRBJ2-7	.	TGTGCCAGCATCGGTGGGGGTTCCTACGAGCAGTACTTC	CASIGGGSYEQYF
TRBV27	.	TRBJ1-4	.	TGTGCCAGCAGCCGAACCAGAAGTGAAAAACTGTTTTTT	CASSRTRSEKLFF
TRBV11-2	.	TRBJ2-1	.	TGTGCCAGCAGCTTACGAACACAACCGCTTGCAGGGGACTCCTACAATGAGCAGTTCTTC	CASSLRTQPLAGDSYNEQFF
TRBV5-4	many	TRBJ1-3	.	TGTGCCAGCAGCAGAGGTGGAAACACCATATATTTT	CASSRGGNTIYF
TRBV29-1	.	TRBJ1-1	TRBD1	TGCAGCGTCCCGGGACAGGGGGCAGGTGAAGCTTTCTTT	CSVPGQGAGEAFF
TRBV12-3/TRBV12-4	.	TRBJ2-1	.	TGTGCCAGCACCCGAATCGGGGGACCGGCCTACAATGAGCAGTTCTTC	CASTRIGGPAYNEQFF
TRBV12-3/TRBV12-4	few	TRBJ2-7	.	TGTGCCAGCAGTTTAAAGGTTTCGGGGGACAGACACTCCTACGAGCAGTACTTC	CASSLKVSGDRHSYEQYF
TRBV20-1	many	TRBJ2-1	TRBD2	TGCAGTGCTAGATCGCGGGGGGGCCACAATGAGCAGTTCTTC	CSARSRGGHNEQFF
TRBV20-1	many	TRBJ2-3	TRBD1	TGCAACTGGGACAGGGGCGATACGCAGTATTTT	CNWDRGDTQYF
TRBV6-1	few	TRBJ2-7	TRBD1	TGTGCCAGCAGTCCATACAGGGGGACAGCCTACGAGCAGTACTTC	CASSPYRGTAYEQYF
TRBV11-1	few	TRBJ2-7	.	TGTGCCAGCAGCTTACGACATAGCTCCTACGAGCAGTACTTC	CASSLRHSSYEQYF
TRBV12-3/TRBV12-4	.	TRBJ2-1	.	TGTGCCAGCAGTTCCATAGGCTACGGGCAGGAGCAGTTCTTC	CASSSIGYGQEQFF
TRBV6-2/TRBV6-3	many	TRBJ2-7	TRBD1	TGTGCCAGCAGTTACTCCTCAGTGGCGGGACAGGGGTCCGGGCAGTACTTC	CASSYSSVAGQGSGQYF
TRBV5-1	.	TRBJ2-1	.	TGCGCCAGCAGCGTAACCGGGACACCTATTTACAATGAGCAGTTCTTC	CASSVTGTPIYNEQFF
TRBV6-2/TRBV6-3	.	TRBJ2-6	TRBD1	TGTGCCAGCAGATCGGGACAGGGGGACTCTGGGGCCAACGTCCTGACTTTC	CASRSGQGDSGANVLTF
TRBV12-3/TRBV12-4	many	TRBJ2-7	.	TGTGCCAGCAACCTCGGCCCTTCCTACGAGCAGTACTTC	CASNLGPSYEQYF
TRBV29-1	.	TRBJ2-3	.	TGCAGCGTTGTTGAGCAAGCGACAGATACGCAGTATTTT	CSVVEQATDTQYF
TRBV28	.	TRBJ2-1	TRBD2	TGTGCCAGCAAGACCCGAAACCTAGCGGGAGGGCAAAATGAGCAGTTCTTC	CASKTRNLAGGQNEQFF
TRBV20-1	many	TRBJ2-1	TRBD2	TGCAGTGCTAGGCTAGCGGGAGTCAGTGAGCAGTTCTTC	CSARLAGVSEQFF
TRBV5-1	.	TRBJ1-2	TRBD1	TGCGCCAGCAGCTTGAGGTCGGACAGGGGGCCAGATGGCTACACCTTC	CASSLRSDRGPDGYTF
TRBV28	.	TRBJ1-2	TRBD1	TGTGCCAGCAGCTCGGGACAGTTCAATAACTATGGCTACACCTTC	CASSSGQFNNYGYTF
TRBV6-1	.	TRBJ1-1	.	TGTGCCGACGTATGTGAGTTGGAGCTCATGAACACTGAAGCTTTCTTT	CADVCELELMNTEAFF
TRBV18	many	TRBJ2-1	TRBD1	TGTGCCAGCTCACCGAGGGACAGCTCCTACAATGAGCAGTTCTTC	CASSPRDSSYNEQFF
TRBV27	many	TRBJ2-1	TRBD2	TGTGCCAGCAGTTTATTTCCCATAGCGGGGTACAATGAGCAGTTCTTC	CASSLFPIAGYNEQFF
TRBV12-3/TRBV12-4	few	TRBJ2-1	TRBD2	TGTGCCAGCATGCCTCCGGGACTAGCGGGTAATGAGCAGTTCTTC	CASMPPGLAGNEQFF
TRBV9	many	TRBJ2-1	TRBD2	TGTGCCAGCAGCGTAACCGCTAGCGGGGGTTACAATGAGCAGTTCTTC	CASSVTASGGYNEQFF
TRBV10-1	.	TRBJ2-1	.	TGCGCCAGCAGTGAGTCGGGTTCCTACAATGAGCAGTTCTTC	CASSESGSYNEQFF
TRBV2	many	TRBJ2-6	.	TGTGCCAGCATTGGAGGGGGCGGTTCTGGGGCCAACGTCCTGACTTTC	CASIGGGGSGANVLTF
TRBV4-3	many	TRBJ2-7	TRBD2	TGCGCCAGCAGCCAAGCGGAGCGGGACCCCTCCTACGAGCAGTACTTC	CASSQAERDPSYEQYF